This TCR beta chain was identified during a study of PD-1 blockade in classical Hodgkin lymphoma. Notes on the study in general: Patients who responded completely had about the same baseline diversity as newly diagnosed patients. The study found that TCR diversity rose significantly by C4D1 in CD4+ but not CD8+ cells. Newly diagnosed patients reportedly had lower baseline TCR diversity than healthy donors.

TCRdb's copy holds only in-frame clones and misses some; the assay was immunoSEQ multiplex PCR. This sample has about 90,000 clones, with 80% to 95% found just once. V lost 1 base and J lost 2, with 4 bases in between. The germline CDR1 and CDR2 sequences are MDHEN and SYDVKM. The CDR3 runs 13 residues. Notes on this clone: The target antigen is unknown.

Exposure to brentuximab vedotin varied, and each patient had relapsed following autologous stem cell transplantation. Complete response, partial response or progressive disease constituted the best response categories observed. The chain uses TRBV28 and TRBJ2-3; D ambiguous. Sequences were derived from peripheral blood mononuclear cells (PBMCs), sampled before the second cycle of nivolumab. The sequence was obtained from a human donor with classical Hodgkin lymphoma. This CDR3 reads CASSLSITDTQYF. In DNA, the CDR3 is TGTGCCAGCAGTTTATCAATCACAGATACGCAGTATTTT.